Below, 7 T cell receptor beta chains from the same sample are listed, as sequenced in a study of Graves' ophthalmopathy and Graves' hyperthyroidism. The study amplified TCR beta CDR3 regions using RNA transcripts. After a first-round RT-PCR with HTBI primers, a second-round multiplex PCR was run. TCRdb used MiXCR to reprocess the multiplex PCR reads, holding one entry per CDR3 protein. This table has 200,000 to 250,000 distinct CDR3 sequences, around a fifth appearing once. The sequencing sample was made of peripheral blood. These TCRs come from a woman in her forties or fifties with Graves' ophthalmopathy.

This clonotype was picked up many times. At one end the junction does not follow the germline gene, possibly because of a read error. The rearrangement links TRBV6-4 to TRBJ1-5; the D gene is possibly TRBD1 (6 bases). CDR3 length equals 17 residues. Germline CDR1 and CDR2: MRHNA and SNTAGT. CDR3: CASRDSGRGGSNQPQHF. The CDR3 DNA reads TGTGCCAGCAGGGACTCGGGGCGAGGGGGTAGCAATCAGCCCCAGCATTTT.

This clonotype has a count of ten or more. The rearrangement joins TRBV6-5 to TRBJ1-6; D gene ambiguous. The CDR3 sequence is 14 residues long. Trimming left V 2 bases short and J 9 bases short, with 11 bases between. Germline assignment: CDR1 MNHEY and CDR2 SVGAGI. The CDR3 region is CASSYISLSSPLHF. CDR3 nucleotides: TGTGCCAGCAGTTACATTTCGCTAAGTTCACCCCTCCACTTT.

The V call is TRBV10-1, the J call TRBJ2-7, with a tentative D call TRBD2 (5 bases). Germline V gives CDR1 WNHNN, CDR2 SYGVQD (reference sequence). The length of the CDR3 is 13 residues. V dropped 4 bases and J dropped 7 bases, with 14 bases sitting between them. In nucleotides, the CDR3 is TGCGCCAGCAGTGGGGCGGGCGGCCGGGAGCAGTACTTC. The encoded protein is CASSGAGGREQYF.

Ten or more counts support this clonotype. CDR3 amino acids: CASSLQASYQETQYF. CDR3 DNA sequence: TGCGCCAGCAGCTTGCAGGCTTCGTACCAAGAGACCCAGTACTTC. The chain combines TRBV5-1 with TRBJ2-5, with D hard to call. V shed 1 base and J shed 0 bases, with 10 bases lying between them. The germline V gene encodes CDR1 SGHRS and CDR2 YFSETQ. This CDR3 comprises 15 residues. Full variable domain (rest looked up from reference TRBV5-1 and TRBJ2-5): KAGVTQTPRYLIKTRGQQVTLSCSPISGHRSVSWYQQTPGQGLQFLFEYFSETQRNKGNFPGRFSGRQFSNSRSEMNVSTLELGDSALYLCASSLQASYQETQYFGPGTRLLVL.

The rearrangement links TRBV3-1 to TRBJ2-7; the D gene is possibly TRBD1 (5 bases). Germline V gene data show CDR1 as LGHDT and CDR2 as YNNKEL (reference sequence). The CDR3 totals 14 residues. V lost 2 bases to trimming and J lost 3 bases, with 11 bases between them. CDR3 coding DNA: TGTGCCAGCAGCCAATTGACAGAGTACTACGAGCAGTACTTC. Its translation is CASSQLTEYYEQYF.

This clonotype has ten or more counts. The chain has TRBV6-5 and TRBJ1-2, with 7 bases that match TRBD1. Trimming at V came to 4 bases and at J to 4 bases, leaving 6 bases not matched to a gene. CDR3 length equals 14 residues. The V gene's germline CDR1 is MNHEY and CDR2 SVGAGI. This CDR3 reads CASSSRQGSYGYTF. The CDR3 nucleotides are TGTGCCAGCAGTTCTAGACAGGGAAGCTATGGCTACACCTTC.

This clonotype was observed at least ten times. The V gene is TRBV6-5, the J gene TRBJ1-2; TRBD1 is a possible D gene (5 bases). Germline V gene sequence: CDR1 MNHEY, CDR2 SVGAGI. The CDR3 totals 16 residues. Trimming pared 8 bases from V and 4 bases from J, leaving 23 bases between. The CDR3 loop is CASALHDRRFRYGYTF. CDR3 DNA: TGTGCCAGCGCCCTCCATGACAGACGATTTCGCTATGGCTACACCTTC.